The source of this T cell receptor beta chain is a study of early T cells in non-severe SARS-CoV-2 infection. Study-wide context: Sequencing of bulk RNA from unsorted whole blood was done, without chain pairing. Findings and caveats of the study: Anti-spike CD8 responses were favored by VDJdb matching, which missed private and CD4 specificities.

This clonotype was picked up one time. As yet, its antigen is unknown. A read error may produce the germline difference seen at one junction end. Unique molecular identifiers tagged individual cDNA molecules. TCRdb re-analysed the 5' RACE reads in MiXCR, keeping a single row per CDR3 protein. The data contain around 83,000 distinct CDR3 sequences, over 9.5% of them singletons. The clonotype comes from an adult who was a healthcare worker with PCR-confirmed SARS-CoV-2 infection or an uninfected control (not recorded which). The sequences come from whole blood, collected at baseline.

CDR3 bases: TGTGCCAGCAACTTACCGGGACAGGGTTTCTACGAGCAGTACTTC. Translation gives CASNLPGQGFYEQYF. The V and J genes are TRBV11-2 and TRBJ2-7, with 9 bases lining up with TRBD1. Looked up from germline, CDR1 is SGHAT and CDR2 is FQNNGV. The CDR3 runs to 15 residues.